This T cell receptor (beta chain) was recorded in a study of cytomegalovirus exposure and HLA in healthy donors. A note on this clone: Its antigen is currently unknown.

Study outcomes and limitations: Cytomegalovirus status was reportedly diagnosed by the classifier with high sensitivity and specificity.

CDR1 is MNHEY, CDR2 SVGAGI, per germline. Deletions cut 2 bases from V and 3 bases from J, with 11 bases between. The CDR3 sequence is 15 residues long. TCRdb's copy holds only in-frame clones and misses some; the assay was immunoSEQ multiplex PCR. The sample contains fewer than 90,000 clones, roughly 95% of which appear only once. The sequencing input was PBMCs. The J gene is TRBJ1-5, the V gene TRBV6-5, with no clear D. The sequence came from a woman aged 18-29 years in good health and CMV-seropositive. CDR3: CASSYDAQNNQPQHF. CDR3 DNA sequence: TGTGCCAGCAGTTACGATGCTCAGAACAATCAGCCCCAGCATTTT.